This T cell receptor beta chain was sequenced during a study of blood T cell repertoires in COVID-19. Study information: COVID-19 samples collected from the United States, Italy and Spain covered acute and convalescent phases. Sources were T cells, B-cell-depleted T cells, or PBMCs; the material itself was cDNA or gDNA.

The data were produced by immunoSEQ multiplex PCR, yet TCRdb's version contains in-frame clones alone and is incomplete. The sample yields about 62,000 clones, approximately 90% seen once. This CDR3 region has 14 residues. Germline CDR1 and CDR2: SQVTM and ANQGSEA. V lost 5 bases to trimming and J lost 9 bases; unmatched junction nucleotides: 9. V and J are TRBV29-1 and TRBJ2-1; 11 bases are shared with TRBD2. The clonotype originates from a woman older than 75 with acute or convalescent COVID-19. Specimen: peripheral blood. As DNA, the CDR3 is TGCAGCGTTTCTGAGGGACTAGCGGTTCTTGAGCAGTTCTTC. It is translated as CSVSEGLAVLEQFF.